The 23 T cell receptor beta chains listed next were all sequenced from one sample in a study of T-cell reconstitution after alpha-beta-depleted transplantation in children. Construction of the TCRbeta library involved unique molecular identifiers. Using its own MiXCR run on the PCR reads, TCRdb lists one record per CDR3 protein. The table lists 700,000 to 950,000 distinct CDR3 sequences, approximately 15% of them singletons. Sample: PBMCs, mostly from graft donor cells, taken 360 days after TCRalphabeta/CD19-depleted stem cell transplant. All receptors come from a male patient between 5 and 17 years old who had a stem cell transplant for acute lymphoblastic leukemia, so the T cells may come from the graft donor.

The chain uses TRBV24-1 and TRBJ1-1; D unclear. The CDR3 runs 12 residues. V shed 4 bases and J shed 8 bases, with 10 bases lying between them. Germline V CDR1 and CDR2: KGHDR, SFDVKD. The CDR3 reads CATSESGREAFF. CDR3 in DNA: TGTGCCACCAGTGAATCCGGGAGAGAAGCTTTCTTT.

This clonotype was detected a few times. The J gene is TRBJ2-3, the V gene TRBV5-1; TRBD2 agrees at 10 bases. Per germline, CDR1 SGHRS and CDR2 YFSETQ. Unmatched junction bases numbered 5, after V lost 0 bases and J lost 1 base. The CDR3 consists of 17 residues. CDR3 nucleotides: TGCGCCAGCAGCTTGGCCCTAGCGGGAGCGGGCACAGATACGCAGTATTTT. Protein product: CASSLALAGAGTDTQYF.

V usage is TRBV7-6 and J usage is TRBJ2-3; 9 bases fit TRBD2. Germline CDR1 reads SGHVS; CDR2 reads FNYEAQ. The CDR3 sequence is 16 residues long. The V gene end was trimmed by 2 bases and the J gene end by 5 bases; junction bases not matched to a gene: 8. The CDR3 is CASSLRREGLGDTQYF. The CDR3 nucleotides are TGTGCCAGCAGCTTACGGCGGGAGGGCCTTGGAGATACGCAGTATTTT.

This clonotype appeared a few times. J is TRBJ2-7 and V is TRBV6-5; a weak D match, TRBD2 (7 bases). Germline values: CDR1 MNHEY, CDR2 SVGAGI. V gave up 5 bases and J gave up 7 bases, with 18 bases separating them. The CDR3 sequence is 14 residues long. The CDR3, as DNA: TGTGCCAGCAGTAACTGGGGGGGCGAGAGGGAGCAGTACTTC. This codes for CASSNWGGEREQYF.

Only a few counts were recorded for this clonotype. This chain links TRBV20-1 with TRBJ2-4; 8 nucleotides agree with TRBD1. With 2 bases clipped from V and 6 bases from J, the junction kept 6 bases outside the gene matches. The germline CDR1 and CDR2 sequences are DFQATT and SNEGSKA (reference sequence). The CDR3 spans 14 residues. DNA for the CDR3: TGCAGTGCTAGACGACAGGGGTTTGGAAACATTCAGTACTTC. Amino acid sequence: CSARRQGFGNIQYF.

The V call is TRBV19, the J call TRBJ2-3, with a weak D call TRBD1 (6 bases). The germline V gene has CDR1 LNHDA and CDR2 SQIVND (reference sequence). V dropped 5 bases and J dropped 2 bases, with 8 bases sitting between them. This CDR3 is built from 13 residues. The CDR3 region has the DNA TGTGCCAGTAGTCGGGACATCACAGATACGCAGTATTTT. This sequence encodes CASSRDITDTQYF. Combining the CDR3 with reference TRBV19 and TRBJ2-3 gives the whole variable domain DGGITQSPKYLFRKEGQNVTLSCEQNLNHDAMYWYRQDPGQGLRLIYYSQIVNDFQKGDIAEGYSVSREKKESFPLTVTSAQKNPTAFYLCASSRDITDTQYFGPGTRLTVL.

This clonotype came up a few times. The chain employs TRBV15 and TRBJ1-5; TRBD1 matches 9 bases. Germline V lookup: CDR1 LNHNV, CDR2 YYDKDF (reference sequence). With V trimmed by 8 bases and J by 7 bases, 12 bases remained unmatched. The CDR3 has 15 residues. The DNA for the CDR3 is TGTGCCACCGATAAACCGGGACAGGGAAACCAGCCCCAGCATTTT. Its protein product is CATDKPGQGNQPQHF. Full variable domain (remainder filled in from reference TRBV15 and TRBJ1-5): DAMVIQNPRYQVTQFGKPVTLSCSQTLNHNVMYWYQQKSSQAPKLLFHYYDKDFNNEADTPDNFQSRRPNTSFCFLDIRSPGLGDTAMYLCATDKPGQGNQPQHFGDGTRLSIL.

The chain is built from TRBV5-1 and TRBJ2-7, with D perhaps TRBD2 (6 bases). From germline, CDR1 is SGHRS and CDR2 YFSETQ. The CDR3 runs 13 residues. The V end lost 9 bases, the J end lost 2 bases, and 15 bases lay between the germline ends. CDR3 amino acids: CATARASAYEQYF. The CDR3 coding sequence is TGCGCCACCGCCCGGGCTAGCGCCTACGAGCAGTACTTC.

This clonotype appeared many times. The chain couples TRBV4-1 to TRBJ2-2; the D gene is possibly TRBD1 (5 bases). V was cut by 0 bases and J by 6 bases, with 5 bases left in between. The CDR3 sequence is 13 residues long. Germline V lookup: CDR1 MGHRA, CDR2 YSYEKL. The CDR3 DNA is TGCGCCAGCAGCCAAGACAGGGCCGGGGAGCTGTTTTTT. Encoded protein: CASSQDRAGELFF.

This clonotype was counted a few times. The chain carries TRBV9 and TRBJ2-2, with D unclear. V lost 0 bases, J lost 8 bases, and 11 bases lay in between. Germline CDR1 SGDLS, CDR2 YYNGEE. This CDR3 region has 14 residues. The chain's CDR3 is CASSVDFLIGELFF. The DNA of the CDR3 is TGTGCCAGCAGCGTAGATTTTTTGATTGGGGAGCTGTTTTTT. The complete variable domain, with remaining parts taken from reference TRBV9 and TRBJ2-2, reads DSGVTQTPKHLITATGQRVTLRCSPRSGDLSVYWYQQSLDQGLQFLIQYYNGEERAKGNILERFSAQQFPDLHSELNLSSLELGDSALYFCASSVDFLIGELFFGEGSRLTVL.

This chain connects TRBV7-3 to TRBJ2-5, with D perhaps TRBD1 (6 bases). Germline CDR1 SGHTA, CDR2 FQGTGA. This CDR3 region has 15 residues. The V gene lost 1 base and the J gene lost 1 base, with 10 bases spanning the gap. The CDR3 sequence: CASSLNWDIQETQYF. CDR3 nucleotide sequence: TGTGCCAGCAGCTTAAATTGGGACATCCAAGAGACCCAGTACTTC.

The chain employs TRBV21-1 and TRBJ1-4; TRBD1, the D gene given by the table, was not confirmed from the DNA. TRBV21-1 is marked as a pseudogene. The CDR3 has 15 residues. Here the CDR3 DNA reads TGTGCCAGCAGCAAATTGGGCAGGGGAAACTTTGAACTGTTTTTT. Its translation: CASSKLGRGNFELFF.

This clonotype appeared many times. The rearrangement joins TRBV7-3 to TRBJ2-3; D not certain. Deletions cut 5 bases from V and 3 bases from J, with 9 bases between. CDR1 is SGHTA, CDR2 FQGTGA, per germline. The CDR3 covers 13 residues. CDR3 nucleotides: TGTGCCAGCAGCAGGTCGGAGACAGATACGCAGTATTTT. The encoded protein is CASSRSETDTQYF. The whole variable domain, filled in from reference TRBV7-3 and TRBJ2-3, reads GAGVSQTPSNKVTEKGKYVELRCDPISGHTALYWYRQSLGQGPEFLIYFQGTGAADDSGLPNDRFFAVRPEGSVSTLKIQRTERGDSAVYLCASSRSETDTQYFGPGTRLTVL.

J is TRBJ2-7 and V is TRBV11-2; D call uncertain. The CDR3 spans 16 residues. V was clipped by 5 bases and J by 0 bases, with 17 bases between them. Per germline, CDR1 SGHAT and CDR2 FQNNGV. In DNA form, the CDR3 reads TGTGCCAGCAGCCCGCCTTACGCTTCGAGCTCCTACGAGCAGTACTTC. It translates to CASSPPYASSSYEQYF.

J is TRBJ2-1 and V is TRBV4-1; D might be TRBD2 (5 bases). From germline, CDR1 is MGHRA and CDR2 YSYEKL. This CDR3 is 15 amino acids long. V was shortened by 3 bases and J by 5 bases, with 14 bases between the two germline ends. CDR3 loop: CASSQSGIADNEQFF. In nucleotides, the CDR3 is TGCGCCAGCAGCCAGTCGGGGATCGCCGACAATGAGCAGTTCTTC.

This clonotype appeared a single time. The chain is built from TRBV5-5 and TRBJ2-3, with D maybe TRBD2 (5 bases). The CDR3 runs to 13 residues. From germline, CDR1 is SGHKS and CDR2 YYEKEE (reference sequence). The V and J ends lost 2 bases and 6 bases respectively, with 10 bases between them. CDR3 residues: CASSFDRGDTQYF. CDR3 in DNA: TGTGCCAGCAGCTTTGATCGCGGGGATACGCAGTATTTT.

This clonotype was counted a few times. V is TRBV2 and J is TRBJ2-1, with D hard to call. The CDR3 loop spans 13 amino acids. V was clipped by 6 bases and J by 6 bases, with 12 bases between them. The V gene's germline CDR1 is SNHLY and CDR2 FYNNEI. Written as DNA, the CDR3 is TGTGCCAGCAGCGCGCTGAGTGGCAATGAGCAGTTCTTC. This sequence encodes CASSALSGNEQFF.

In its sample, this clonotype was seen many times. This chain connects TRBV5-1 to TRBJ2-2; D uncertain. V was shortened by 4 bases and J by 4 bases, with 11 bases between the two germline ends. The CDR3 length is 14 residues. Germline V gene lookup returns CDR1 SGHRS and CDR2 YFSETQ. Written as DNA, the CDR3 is TGCGCCAGCAGCCTCAACCTCGTCACCGGGGAGCTGTTTTTT. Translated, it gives CASSLNLVTGELFF.

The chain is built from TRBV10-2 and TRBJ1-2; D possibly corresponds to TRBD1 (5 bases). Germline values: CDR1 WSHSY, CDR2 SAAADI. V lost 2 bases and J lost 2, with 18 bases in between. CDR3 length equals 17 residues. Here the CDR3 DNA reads TGCGCCAGCAGTGAGACCGGGACGGAGACTCCGAACTATGGCTACACCTTC. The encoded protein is CASSETGTETPNYGYTF.

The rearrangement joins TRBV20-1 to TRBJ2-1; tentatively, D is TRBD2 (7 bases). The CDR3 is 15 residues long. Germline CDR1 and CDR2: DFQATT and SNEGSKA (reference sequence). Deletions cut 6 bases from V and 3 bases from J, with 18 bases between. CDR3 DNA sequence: TGCAGTGCCACGGGGGCGCGGGAGAACTACAATGAGCAGTTCTTC. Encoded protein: CSATGARENYNEQFF.

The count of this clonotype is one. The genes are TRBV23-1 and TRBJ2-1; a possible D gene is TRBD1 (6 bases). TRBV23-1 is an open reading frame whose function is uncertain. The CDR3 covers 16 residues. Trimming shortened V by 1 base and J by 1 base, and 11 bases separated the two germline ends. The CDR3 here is CASSQWGRSSYNEQFF. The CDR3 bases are TGCGCCAGCAGTCAATGGGGGCGCTCGTCCTACAATGAGCAGTTCTTC.

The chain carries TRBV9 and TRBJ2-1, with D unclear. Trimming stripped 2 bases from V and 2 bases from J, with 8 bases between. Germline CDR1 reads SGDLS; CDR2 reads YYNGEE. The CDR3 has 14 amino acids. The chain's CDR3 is CASSVGEAYNEQFF. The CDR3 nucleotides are TGTGCCAGCAGCGTTGGGGAAGCCTACAATGAGCAGTTCTTC. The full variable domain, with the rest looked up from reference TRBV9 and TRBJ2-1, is DSGVTQTPKHLITATGQRVTLRCSPRSGDLSVYWYQQSLDQGLQFLIQYYNGEERAKGNILERFSAQQFPDLHSELNLSSLELGDSALYFCASSVGEAYNEQFFGPGTRLTVL.

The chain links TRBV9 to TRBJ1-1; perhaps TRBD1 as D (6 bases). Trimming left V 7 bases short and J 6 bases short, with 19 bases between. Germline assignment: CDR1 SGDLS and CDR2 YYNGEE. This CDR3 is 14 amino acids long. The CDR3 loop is CASALAQGPPEAFF. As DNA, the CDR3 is TGTGCCAGCGCCTTGGCACAGGGCCCTCCTGAAGCTTTCTTT.